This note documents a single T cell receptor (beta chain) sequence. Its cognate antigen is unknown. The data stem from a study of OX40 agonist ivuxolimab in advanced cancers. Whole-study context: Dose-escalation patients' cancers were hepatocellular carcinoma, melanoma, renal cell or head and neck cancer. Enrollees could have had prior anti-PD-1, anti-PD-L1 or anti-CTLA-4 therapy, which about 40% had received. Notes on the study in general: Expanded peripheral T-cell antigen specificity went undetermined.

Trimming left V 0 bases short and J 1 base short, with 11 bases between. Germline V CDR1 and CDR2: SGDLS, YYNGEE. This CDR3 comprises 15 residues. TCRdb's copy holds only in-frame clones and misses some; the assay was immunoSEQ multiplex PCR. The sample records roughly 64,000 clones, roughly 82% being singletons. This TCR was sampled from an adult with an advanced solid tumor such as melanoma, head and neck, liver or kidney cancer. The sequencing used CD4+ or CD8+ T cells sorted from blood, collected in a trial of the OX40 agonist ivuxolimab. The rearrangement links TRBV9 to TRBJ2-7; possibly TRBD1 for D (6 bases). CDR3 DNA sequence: TGTGCCAGCAGCGTAGATCCGACAGGTTCCTACGAGCAGTACTTC. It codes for CASSVDPTGSYEQYF.